This paragraph reports one T cell receptor beta chain. The nonmyeloablative bone marrow transplants came from related graft donors, with transient mixed chimerism. The data belong to a study of Tregs in tolerant kidney transplant recipients. Germline assignment: CDR1 SSHAT and CDR2 FNYEAQ (reference sequence). Deletions cut 1 base from V and 9 bases from J, with 7 bases between. The CDR3 loop spans 12 amino acids. The method was immunoSEQ multiplex PCR; TCRdb's version includes in-frame clones alone and lacks a portion of them. The sample shows tens of thousands of clones, 75% to 95% of them seen only once.

The V and J genes are TRBV7-7 and TRBJ2-1; D possibly corresponds to TRBD1 (6 bases). The sequences come from CD4+ T cells from blood (PBMCs), collected 24 months after the transplant. The receptor comes from a human patient who received a combined kidney and bone marrow transplant. Part of the T cells may come from the graft donor. This CDR3 is CASSLEGGEQFF. The CDR3 DNA reads TGTGCCAGCAGCTTAGAAGGGGGTGAGCAGTTCTTC.